The present TCR beta chain was sequenced within a study of blood T cell repertoires in COVID-19 (dated by TCRdb to about 2020). General notes on the study: Collaborator samples came from the United States, Italy and Spain and covered acute and convalescent phases of COVID-19. The material from the prospective study consisted of cDNA or gDNA derived from T cells, B-cell-depleted T cells, or PBMCs. The dataset comprised deeply sampled blood TCRbeta repertoires from subjects exposed to, actively infected with, or recovered from COVID-19. The repertoires were released in a freely available public database intended as a resource for research on the immune response to SARS-CoV-2. Samples were obtained from the ongoing ImmuneRACE study (first 160 participants) and from 1,200 or so subjects provided by 6 global collaborators. Sample metadata almost always included a de-identified subject ID, COVID-19 status, age in years and sex. HLA class I and class II types, where available, came from metadata supplied by the sample provider rather than from assay-based typing. What the work shows at the level of the full study, not this receptor alone: The amount of clinical and demographic metadata varied by source and participant and was provided uncurated.

TCRbeta CDR3 regions were amplified from genomic DNA using the immunoSEQ Assay, a bias-controlled multiplex PCR. Under the source paper's analysis protocol: Nucleated cell counts per sample were estimated from amplification of reference gene primers within the assay. Sequence reads were collapsed and filtered to measure the absolute abundance of every unique TCRbeta CDR3 rearrangement. For each sample, productive Simpson clonality was calculated as the square root of Simpson's diversity index over productive rearrangements. The table was pulled from immuneACCESS by TCRdb, which kept in-frame rearrangements only. Such tables lose some clones; where checked, under half of the loss comes from unresolved V genes, and the rest has no known cause. For V, J and clone size, that table is used; D and trimming come from the DNA. The sample data list about 42,000 clones, and around 84% of these were observed just once. The top ten hold 55% to 60% of the sample.

Comment on this clone: The clone's antigen remains unknown. Per-base qualities were not stored, and no clone one base away is much larger.

Cut back by 1 base and 7 bases, the V and J ends lie 6 bases apart. CDR1 is given as SEHNR and CDR2 as FQNEAQ, both from the germline V gene (reference sequence). From the cysteine up to the phenylalanine, the CDR3 has a length of 12 residues. The retained sequence is limited to the CDR3, 36 bases, with the frame set at the first base. Collaborating institutions collected whole blood in K2EDTA tubes following their own protocols. For TCRbeta analysis, collaborator samples were shipped as frozen whole blood, as isolated PBMCs, or as DNA extracted from either sample type. The chain is made from TRBV7-9 and TRBJ2-3, with the D gene not confidently named. Sequences were obtained from peripheral blood. The source is a man aged 70 or older with acute or convalescent COVID-19. This receptor carries the CDR3 CASSLDLHTQYF. Read as DNA, the sequence is TGTGCCAGCAGCTTAGATCTACATACGCAGTATTTT.